This T cell receptor beta chain appears in the sequencing data of a study of glioma-infiltrating T cells. The table lists this clonotype with many counts. The iRepertoire nested amplicon-rescue multiplex PCR amplified TCR alpha and beta CDR3s from RNA. A single record per CDR3 protein comes from TCRdb applying MiXCR to the multiplex PCR reads. The sample holds approximately 93,000 distinct CDR3 sequences, 35% to 45% seen once. The germline gives CDR1 SGHVS, CDR2 FQNEAQ. The CDR3 length is 13 residues. Trimming removed 5 bases at V and 0 bases at J, with 8 bases between. The material sequenced was glioma tissue, nonneoplastic brain tissue, or PBMCs (not recorded which). The chain combines TRBV7-8 with TRBJ2-7; D gene uncertain. The receptor was isolated from a human donor with low-grade glioma or glioblastoma, undergoing nonglioma brain surgery, or in good health (not recorded which). The CDR3, as DNA: TGTGCCAGCAGCGGCGGTAGCTCCTACGAGCAGTACTTC. Its translation: CASSGGSSYEQYF.